A single sample is the source of the 16 T cell receptor beta chains below, sequenced in a study of molecular identifiers for immune sequencing clone quantification. TCRdb recomputed calls from the PCR reads with MiXCR, one row per CDR3 protein. The sample gives some 10,000 distinct CDR3 sequences, about a fifth of which show up once; 1.5% is in the top ten. What was sequenced was naive CD8+ T cells from blood, with Jurkat cell RNA spiked in. Indicated subset: FACS-sorted CD8+CD4-CCR7+CD45RA+ naive T cells. These receptors all stem from a human donor in good health. Some libraries in this study had Jurkat cell RNA spiked in.

In this sample, this clonotype turned up many times. This sequence joins TRBV19 and TRBJ2-1; the match to TRBD2 covers 14 bases. Germline-derived CDR1 and CDR2 are LNHDA and SQIVND (reference sequence). V shed 3 bases, J shed 7 bases, and the junction held 5 bases outside the gene matches. The CDR3 loop spans 16 amino acids. This chain's CDR3 is CASSIGTSGRGNEQFF. The CDR3 DNA is TGTGCCAGTAGTATTGGGACTAGCGGGAGAGGAAATGAGCAGTTCTTC. Combining the CDR3 with reference TRBV19 and TRBJ2-1 gives the whole variable domain DGGITQSPKYLFRKEGQNVTLSCEQNLNHDAMYWYRQDPGQGLRLIYYSQIVNDFQKGDIAEGYSVSREKKESFPLTVTSAQKNPTAFYLCASSIGTSGRGNEQFFGPGTRLTVL.

This clonotype was seen repeatedly, ten times or more. The chain joins TRBV20-1 to TRBJ1-2; D remains unclear. The CDR3 is 16 residues long. V gave up 6 bases and J gave up 1 base, with 21 bases separating them. CDR1 and CDR2 from the germline V gene are DFQATT and SNEGSKA (reference sequence). As DNA, the CDR3 is TGCAGTGCGAAGGCCCCTTGGTTTCCCGATAACTATGGCTACACCTTC. It encodes CSAKAPWFPDNYGYTF.

With respect to this clonotype: This may stem from a read error, because a much larger clone lies one nucleotide away. V gene TRBV5-3 combines with J gene TRBJ2-3; 7 bases agree with TRBD1. TRBV5-3 is filed as an ORF, its function uncertain. There are 15 residues in the CDR3. In DNA, the CDR3 is TGTGACAGCAGCTTGGTAGGGGGCTTGACAGATACGCAGTATTTT. The encoded protein is CDSSLVGGLTDTQYF.

The V and J genes are TRBV4-3 and TRBJ2-5; possibly TRBD1 for D (6 bases). From germline, CDR1 is LGHNA and CDR2 YSLEER. CDR3 length equals 15 residues. Between the trimmed V and J ends, which lost 2 bases and 1 base, there was a span of 11 bases. This chain's CDR3 is CASSQTRDTQETQYF. DNA for the CDR3: TGCGCCAGCAGCCAAACCCGGGACACCCAAGAGACCCAGTACTTC.

A remark on this clonotype: This sequence may be a read error, since a much larger clone differs from it by one base. The chain links TRBV24-1 to TRBJ1-3, with a possible D match to TRBD1 (5 bases). V was cut by 3 bases and J by 0 bases, with 14 bases left in between. The CDR3 has 17 residues. The germline V gene has CDR1 KGHDR and CDR2 SFDVKD. The CDR3 DNA follows: TGTGCCACCAGTGATGTCGACAGCTCCCTCTCTGGAAACACCATATATTTT. It encodes CATSDVDSSLSGNTIYF.

This clonotype counts as medium-sized (0.01 to 0.1%). The V gene is TRBV7-9, the J gene TRBJ2-7; TRBD1 agrees at 8 bases. Looked up from germline, CDR1 is SEHNR and CDR2 is FQNEAQ (reference sequence). J gave up 7 bases and V 7 bases, and 6 bases lay outside the gene matches. This CDR3 has 12 residues. CDR3 nucleotide sequence: TGTGCCAGCATCCAGGGGGCGGGTGAGCAGTACTTC. Its translation: CASIQGAGEQYF.

Sample share makes this clonotype medium-sized (0.01 to 0.1%). This chain connects TRBV13 to TRBJ1-4; D possibly corresponds to TRBD1 (5 bases). From germline, CDR1 is PRHDT and CDR2 FYEKMQ (reference sequence). This CDR3 comprises 15 residues. With 2 bases removed from V and 0 bases from J, the gap between germline ends came to 7 bases. DNA for the CDR3: TGTGCCAGCAGCTTATGGGGGGCAACTAATGAAAAACTGTTTTTT. Translated, it gives CASSLWGATNEKLFF.

The chain employs TRBV5-1 and TRBJ2-5; D possibly corresponds to TRBD1 (6 bases). CDR1 and CDR2 from the germline V gene are SGHRS and YFSETQ. Trimming cost V 3 bases and J 5 bases, with 14 bases left between them. This CDR3 region has 14 residues. This CDR3 is CASSSNRVWETQYF. Here the CDR3 DNA reads TGCGCCAGCAGCTCGAACAGGGTCTGGGAGACCCAGTACTTC.

By proportion, this clonotype is medium-sized. The chain couples TRBV3-1 to TRBJ2-2, with D hard to call. CDR1 is LGHDT, CDR2 YNNKEL, per germline (reference sequence). Trimming cost V 0 bases and J 0 bases, with 11 bases left between them. The CDR3 consists of 17 residues. In nucleotides, the CDR3 is TGTGCCAGCAGCCAAGAGGTCCCGGGCACGAACACCGGGGAGCTGTTTTTT. Translating it yields CASSQEVPGTNTGELFF.

By share, this clonotype counts as medium-sized. V gene TRBV5-1 combines with J gene TRBJ2-7, with TRBD2 as a possible D gene (5 bases). CDR1 is SGHRS and CDR2 is YFSETQ in the germline V gene. This CDR3 is 14 amino acids long. V lost 7 bases and J lost 4, with 18 bases in between. CDR3 sequence: CASALAAGPYEQYF. The CDR3 DNA reads TGCGCCAGCGCTCTGGCCGCGGGCCCGTACGAGCAGTACTTC.

This clonotype was seen just once. Possible read error: a much larger clone is one base away. The rearrangement links TRBV12-3 or TRBV12-4 to TRBJ2-3; D is perhaps TRBD1 or TRBD2 (6 bases each). The CDR3 contains 14 residues. CDR3 coding DNA: TGTGCCAGCAGTTGGGGGGCCATCGCAGATAAGCAGTATTTT. It codes for CASSWGAIADKQYF.

This clonotype appeared once. The junction does not match germline at one end; this may be a read error. The chain is built from TRBV24-1 and TRBJ2-5, with a weak D call TRBD1 (5 bases). The germline CDR1 and CDR2 sequences are KGHDR and SFDVKD. This CDR3 comprises 15 residues. The CDR3 loop reads CATSETADSQETQCF. DNA for the CDR3: TGTGCCACCAGTGAGACAGCCGACAGTCAAGAGACGCAGTGCTTC.

The chain couples TRBV7-3 to TRBJ2-7; 7 bases match TRBD2. This CDR3 contains 15 residues. The germline gives CDR1 SGHTA, CDR2 FQGTGA. Trimming removed 1 base from V and 0 bases from J; junction bases left unmatched: 3. CDR3 sequence (DNA): TGTGCCAGCAGCTTAATGGCGGGAGTCTCCTACGAGCAGTACTTC. It encodes CASSLMAGVSYEQYF.

V usage is TRBV12-3 or TRBV12-4 and J usage is TRBJ2-7; D not certain. The ends were cut back, 0 bases at V and 7 bases at J, with 4 bases in the middle. The CDR3 is made up of 11 amino acids. The CDR3 is CASSLALEQYF. In nucleotides, the CDR3 is TGTGCCAGCAGTTTAGCTTTAGAGCAGTACTTC.

Only a few counts were recorded for this clonotype. The chain links TRBV11-2 to TRBJ2-7, with D possibly matching TRBD1 (6 bases). The germline V and J ends were trimmed by 2 bases and 1 base, with 12 bases remaining between them. This CDR3 has 15 amino acids. In germline, CDR1 is SGHAT, CDR2 FQNNGV. CDR3 in DNA: TGTGCCAGCAGCTTAATTGGGACAACATCCTACGAGCAGTACTTC. It codes for CASSLIGTTSYEQYF.

This clonotype was seen many times. For the CDR3, the DNA is TGTGCCAGCAGCTTGGAGGTCAGTGGATCCGAGCAGTACTTC. The encoded protein is CASSLEVSGSEQYF. The V gene is TRBV5-5, the J gene TRBJ2-7, with no clear D. This CDR3 has 14 amino acids. The germline CDR1 and CDR2 sequences are SGHKS and YYEKEE (reference sequence). Trimming pared 0 bases from V and 6 bases from J, leaving 13 bases between.